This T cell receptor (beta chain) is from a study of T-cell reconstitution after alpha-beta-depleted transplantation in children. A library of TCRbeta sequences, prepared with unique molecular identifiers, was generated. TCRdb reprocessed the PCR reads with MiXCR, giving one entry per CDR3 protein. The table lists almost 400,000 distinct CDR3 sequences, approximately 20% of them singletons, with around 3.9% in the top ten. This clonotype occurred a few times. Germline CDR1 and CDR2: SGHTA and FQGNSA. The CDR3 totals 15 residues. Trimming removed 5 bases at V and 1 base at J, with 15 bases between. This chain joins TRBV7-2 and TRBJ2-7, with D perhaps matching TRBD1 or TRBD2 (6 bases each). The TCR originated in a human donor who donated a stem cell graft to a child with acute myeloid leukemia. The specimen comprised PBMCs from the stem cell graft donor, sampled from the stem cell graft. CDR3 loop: CASSPNGGGSYEQYF. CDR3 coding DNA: TGTGCCAGCAGCCCAAACGGGGGCGGGTCCTACGAGCAGTACTTC.